Listed here are 24 T cell receptor beta chains from one sample, sequenced in a study of CD8 T cells in Susac syndrome. RNA in amounts of about 0.5 to 1 ug was reverse transcribed with random hexamers. TCRdb fed the immunoSEQ multiplex PCR reads into MiXCR, producing one record per CDR3 protein. This table has under 550,000 distinct CDR3 sequences, approximately 85% appearing once. The sequenced material came from CD8+ T cells from PBMCs. The source of these receptors is a human donor with multiple sclerosis.

This clonotype was detected once. The chain couples TRBV4-2 to TRBJ1-1, with D tentatively TRBD1 (5 bases). Between the trimmed V and J ends, which lost 3 bases and 2 bases, there was a span of 22 bases. The CDR3 is 18 amino acids. Germline lookup yields CDR1 LGHNA and CDR2 YNFKEQ. CDR3 bases: TGTGCCAGCAGCCAGGACGGCGAGTTTTACGACAGAAACACTGAAGCTTTCTTT. Translating gives CASSQDGEFYDRNTEAFF.

The chain uses TRBV10-3 and TRBJ2-7; no reliable D call. Trimming took off 5 bases at V and 4 bases at J, with 12 bases between the two ends. The CDR3 has 13 amino acids. Germline V gene sequence: CDR1 ENHRY, CDR2 SYGVKD. CDR3 sequence (DNA): TGTGCCATCAGTCCCATCGGAGATTACGAGCAGTACTTC. This codes for CAISPIGDYEQYF.

Only a few counts were recorded for this clonotype. CDR3 sequence reads: CASSDRGGIYEQYF. CDR3 nucleotides: TGTGCCAGCAGTGACCGGGGGGGCATATACGAGCAGTACTTC. V is TRBV21-1 and J is TRBJ2-7; the table's D call, TRBD1, was not checked against the DNA. TRBV21-1 is labeled a pseudogene. The CDR3 runs 14 residues.

The chain links TRBV4-2 to TRBJ2-5; D possibly uses TRBD1 or TRBD2 (5 bases each). The V gene lost 2 bases and the J gene lost 5 bases, with 18 bases spanning the gap. Per the germline V gene, CDR1 is LGHNA and CDR2 is YNFKEQ. The CDR3 runs to 16 residues. CDR3 in DNA: TGTGCCAGCAGCCAACAATGGGACGGGCCGTGGGAGACCCAGTACTTC. Its protein is CASSQQWDGPWETQYF.

The chain couples TRBV11-2 to TRBJ1-1, with D perhaps TRBD1 (5 bases). Germline CDR1 and CDR2: SGHAT and FQNNGV. This CDR3 is built from 17 residues. V was trimmed by 6 bases and J by 2 bases, leaving 22 bases between them. The CDR3 spells CASSPDQGDFGNTEAFF. The DNA of the CDR3 is TGTGCCAGCAGTCCCGACCAGGGAGATTTCGGAAACACTGAAGCTTTCTTT.

This clonotype was observed a single time. The chain couples TRBV6-1 to TRBJ1-5; a weak D match, TRBD1 (5 bases). Per the germline V gene, CDR1 is MNHNS and CDR2 is SASEGT. Trimming took 4 bases from V and 3 from J, leaving 7 bases between them. The CDR3 is 13 amino acids. CDR3 coding DNA: TGTGCCAGCAGTGCAGGGTACAATCAGCCCCAGCATTTT. Translation gives CASSAGYNQPQHF.

V is TRBV5-1 and J is TRBJ2-5, with D possibly being TRBD1 (5 bases). Trimming removed 5 bases from V and 1 base from J, with 18 bases in between. Germline CDR1 is SGHRS and CDR2 is YFSETQ. The CDR3 extends over 16 amino acids. The CDR3 region is CASRTEGWGFQETQYF. The CDR3 DNA sequence: TGCGCCAGCAGGACAGAAGGATGGGGATTCCAAGAGACCCAGTACTTC. The whole variable domain, filled in from reference TRBV5-1 and TRBJ2-5, reads KAGVTQTPRYLIKTRGQQVTLSCSPISGHRSVSWYQQTPGQGLQFLFEYFSETQRNKGNFPGRFSGRQFSNSRSEMNVSTLELGDSALYLCASRTEGWGFQETQYFGPGTRLLVL.

The chain uses TRBV27 and TRBJ2-6; TRBD1 agrees at 12 bases. Germline V gene data show CDR1 as MNHEY and CDR2 as SMNVEV (reference sequence). The CDR3 covers 18 residues. V was pared by 5 bases and J by 3 bases, with 8 bases of the junction left unmatched. CDR3 residues: CASSRRDRGLFGANVLTF. DNA for the CDR3: TGTGCCAGCAGTCGTCGGGACAGGGGGCTTTTTGGGGCCAACGTCCTGACTTTC.

The chain carries TRBV30 and TRBJ2-2; TRBD2 aligns across 9 bases. This CDR3 has 16 residues. Germline CDR1 is GTSNPN and CDR2 is SVGIG (reference sequence). V dropped 6 bases and J dropped 5; count of bases not matched to a gene: 13. Written as DNA, the CDR3 is TGTGCCTGCCCCCCTAGGGCGGGGGGGTGGACCGGGGAGCTGTTTTTT. Translation: CACPPRAGGWTGELFF.

The chain links TRBV7-8 to TRBJ1-1, with a possible D match to TRBD1 (5 bases). Germline CDR1 and CDR2: SGHVS and FQNEAQ. CDR3 length equals 17 residues. V lost 2 bases and J lost 1, with 17 bases in between. The CDR3 protein is CASSLYAGGKQNTEAFF. The CDR3 nucleotides are TGTGCCAGCAGCTTATATGCGGGGGGGAAGCAGAACACTGAAGCTTTCTTT.

J is TRBJ2-5 and V is TRBV20-1, with D hard to call. Germline V gene sequence: CDR1 DFQATT, CDR2 SNEGSKA (reference sequence). Between the trimmed V and J ends, which lost 0 bases and 2 bases, there was a span of 19 bases. The CDR3 is made up of 17 amino acids. CDR3 DNA: TGCAGTGCTAGAGATTATGCGCGTCCGATTGCGCAAGAGACCCAGTACTTC. Amino acids: CSARDYARPIAQETQYF.

The genes are TRBV6-5 and TRBJ2-1; D is perhaps TRBD2 (6 bases). Deletions cut 6 bases from V and 5 bases from J, with 14 bases between. The CDR3 totals 14 residues. Germline loops: CDR1 MNHEY, CDR2 SVGAGI. CDR3 DNA sequence: TGTGCCAGCAGCTACGGGACTCGGAACAATGAGCAGTTCTTC. Its translation is CASSYGTRNNEQFF.

This sequence joins TRBV12-3 or TRBV12-4 and TRBJ2-1, with 8 nucleotides matching TRBD2. The CDR3 is made up of 17 amino acids. V was pared by 5 bases and J by 8 bases, with 17 bases of the junction left unmatched. The CDR3 DNA is TGTGCCAGCAGTGGCTTTTCGGCGGGAGGTATCTCGGATGAGCAGTTCTTC. Encoded protein: CASSGFSAGGISDEQFF.

This clonotype appeared a few times. In DNA, the CDR3 is TGTGCCAGCAGCTTAGGTCAGGGGAGCACCGGGGAGCTGTTTTTT. Translation gives CASSLGQGSTGELFF. The chain employs TRBV11-3 and TRBJ2-2; D possibly corresponds to TRBD1 (6 bases). The CDR3 runs to 15 residues. CDR1 is SGHNT and CDR2 is YENEEA in the germline V gene. Deletions cut 1 base from V and 4 bases from J, with 10 bases between.

V usage is TRBV4-1 and J usage is TRBJ1-1; tentative D call: TRBD1 (5 bases). This CDR3 comprises 14 residues. Per the germline V gene, CDR1 is MGHRA and CDR2 is YSYEKL. Trimming stripped 1 base from V and 4 bases from J, with 10 bases between. For the CDR3, the DNA is TGCGCCAGCAGCCAAGGAGCAGGGTTCACTGAAGCTTTCTTT. Translation gives CASSQGAGFTEAFF.

The J gene is TRBJ2-7, the V gene TRBV28, with D perhaps TRBD1 (5 bases). The CDR3 has 16 amino acids. Looked up from germline, CDR1 is MDHEN and CDR2 is SYDVKM. Trimming pared 1 base from V and 4 bases from J, leaving 17 bases between. The CDR3 nucleotides are TGTGCCAGCAGTTTATTCGGGCAGGGAAACGTTTACGAGCAGTACTTC. It codes for CASSLFGQGNVYEQYF.

The chain joins TRBV7-8 to TRBJ2-7, with D unclear. The germline V gene encodes CDR1 SGHVS and CDR2 FQNEAQ. The CDR3 totals 11 residues. V was shortened by 2 bases and J by 6 bases, with 5 bases between the two germline ends. The DNA of the CDR3 is TGTGCCAGCAGCTTAATTGGCGAGCAGTACTTC. Its translation: CASSLIGEQYF.

This clonotype was observed once. This chain connects TRBV7-9 to TRBJ2-2; tentatively, D is TRBD2 (5 bases). V was trimmed by 7 bases and J by 4 bases, leaving 16 bases between them. From germline, CDR1 is SEHNR and CDR2 FQNEAQ (reference sequence). There are 15 residues in the CDR3. This chain's CDR3 is CASTSWGDPTGELFF. CDR3 nucleotide sequence: TGTGCCAGCACCTCGTGGGGAGACCCCACCGGGGAGCTGTTTTTT.

The chain combines TRBV11-2 with TRBJ2-2; possibly TRBD1 for D (6 bases). Trimming took off 5 bases at V and 1 base at J, with 11 bases between the two ends. This CDR3 region has 15 residues. Germline-derived CDR1 and CDR2 are SGHAT and FQNNGV. The CDR3 region has the DNA TGTGCCAGCAGCGCTTGGACAGTGAACACCGGGGAGCTGTTTTTT. As protein: CASSAWTVNTGELFF.

The rearrangement links TRBV7-8 to TRBJ2-1; TRBD1 might be the D (6 bases). The CDR3 covers 15 residues. Per germline, CDR1 SGHVS and CDR2 FQNEAQ. V lost 5 bases and J 6 bases, leaving 17 bases between the germline ends. CDR3 coding DNA: TGTGCCAGCAGCCTACAGGGTGTCGTGGGCAATGAGCAGTTCTTC. Its protein product is CASSLQGVVGNEQFF.

This clonotype was counted only a few times. The rearrangement joins TRBV12-3 or TRBV12-4 to TRBJ1-1; D is unresolved. The length of the CDR3 is 12 residues. Trimming cost V 3 bases and J 7 bases, with 9 bases left between them. The CDR3 bases are TGTGCCAGCAGTTTGGGCGGTCTTGAAGCTTTCTTT. Translated: CASSLGGLEAFF.

The rearrangement links TRBV5-1 to TRBJ1-1; the match to TRBD1 covers 11 bases. The CDR3 length is 16 residues. The ends lost 2 bases at V and 5 bases at J; junction bases unmatched: 8. Germline assignment: CDR1 SGHRS and CDR2 YFSETQ. The CDR3 sequence: CASSLLDRGPWTEAFF. CDR3 DNA: TGCGCCAGCAGCTTATTGGACAGGGGGCCTTGGACTGAAGCTTTCTTT.

The chain combines TRBV11-2 with TRBJ1-5, with a possible D match to TRBD1 (5 bases). This CDR3 has 13 residues. The germline gives CDR1 SGHAT, CDR2 FQNNGV. V shed 5 bases and J shed 7 bases, with 12 bases lying between them. CDR3 loop: CASSLTGTQPQHF. DNA for the CDR3: TGTGCCAGCAGCCTTACCGGGACCCAGCCCCAGCATTTT.

V is TRBV28 and J is TRBJ2-5; possible D gene TRBD2, 6 bases. The germline V gene encodes CDR1 MDHEN and CDR2 SYDVKM. With 5 bases removed from V and 5 bases from J, the gap between germline ends came to 18 bases. This CDR3 is 15 amino acids long. The CDR3 region is CASSRLPGDQETQYF. CDR3 sequence (DNA): TGTGCCAGCAGTCGTCTTCCGGGGGATCAGGAGACCCAGTACTTC.